This T cell receptor (beta chain) is from a study of blood T cells in healthy people across ages. With V trimmed by 6 bases and J by 3 bases, 10 bases remained unmatched. Germline values: CDR1 SNHLY, CDR2 FYNNEI. There are 16 residues in the CDR3. Next came a second PCR, run for about 7 to 12 cycles, which used a sample-barcoded 5' primer along with a J-beta primer mix. TCRdb fed the 5' RACE reads into MiXCR, producing one record per CDR3 protein. The table has about 1.5 million distinct CDR3 sequences, about 43% seen once; the top ten hold under 8%. This chain uses TRBV2 with TRBJ2-7, with TRBD2 matching 11 bases. This sequence was found in a woman younger than 35 in good health. Specimen: blood. CDR3 sequence: CASSRSSGRLNYEQYF. In nucleotides, the CDR3 is TGTGCCAGCAGCCGCTCTAGCGGGAGGCTAAACTACGAGCAGTACTTC.